Listed below are T cell receptor beta chains from one sample, sequenced in a study of blood T cells in healthy people across ages. TCRdb used MiXCR to reprocess the 5' RACE reads, holding one entry per CDR3 protein. The sample carries about a million distinct CDR3 sequences, 48% recorded once. Sequenced: blood. The origin of the receptors is a man aged 25 to 40 in good health. The CDR3 runs from the conserved cysteine through the conserved F or W. Each record gives: V gene, J gene, clone size, D gene, CDR3 protein, CDR3 DNA. D genes are given only for firm matches. Expanded clones are given a class, and other clones once, few, many or no size at all.

v_gene: TRBV28; j_gene: TRBJ2-7; abundance: .; d_gene: .; CDR3aa: CASSSAGGGQYF; CDR3nt: TGTGCCAGCAGTTCCGCCGGGGGAGGGCAGTACTTC
v_gene: TRBV6-5; j_gene: TRBJ2-1; abundance: .; d_gene: .; CDR3aa: CASSYEGGFSYNEQFF; CDR3nt: TGTGCCAGCAGTTACGAGGGGGGATTCTCCTACAATGAGCAGTTCTTC
v_gene: TRBV4-3; j_gene: TRBJ2-7; abundance: .; d_gene: TRBD1; CDR3aa: CASSADSGTAYNEQYF; CDR3nt: TGCGCCAGCAGCGCCGACTCCGGGACAGCATACAATGAGCAGTACTTC
v_gene: TRBV5-1; j_gene: TRBJ2-3; abundance: many; d_gene: TRBD1; CDR3aa: CASMTGVFDTDTQYF; CDR3nt: TGCGCCAGCATGACAGGGGTCTTTGACACAGATACGCAGTATTTT
v_gene: TRBV29-1; j_gene: TRBJ2-1; abundance: .; d_gene: .; CDR3aa: CSAEDSRNEQFF; CDR3nt: TGCAGCGCGGAGGACAGTAGGAATGAGCAGTTCTTC
v_gene: TRBV20-1; j_gene: TRBJ2-1; abundance: .; d_gene: TRBD2; CDR3aa: CSAPTRLASSGNEQFF; CDR3nt: TGCAGTGCTCCGACCCGACTAGCCTCCAGCGGGAATGAGCAGTTCTTC
v_gene: TRBV5-1; j_gene: TRBJ2-3; abundance: .; d_gene: .; CDR3aa: CASSSGEGADTQYF; CDR3nt: TGCGCCAGCAGCTCTGGAGAGGGAGCGGATACGCAGTATTTT
v_gene: TRBV28; j_gene: TRBJ1-2; abundance: once; d_gene: TRBD1; CDR3aa: CASTTDRAYGYTF; CDR3nt: TGTGCCAGCACCACGGACAGGGCCTATGGCTACACCTTC
v_gene: TRBV7-2; j_gene: TRBJ1-2; abundance: .; d_gene: TRBD1; CDR3aa: CASSLGQGAGYTF; CDR3nt: TGTGCCAGCAGCTTAGGACAGGGGGCTGGCTACACCTTC
v_gene: TRBV15; j_gene: TRBJ2-7; abundance: few; d_gene: .; CDR3aa: CATSSLGRSSYEQYF; CDR3nt: TGTGCCACCAGCAGCCTAGGACGGAGCTCCTACGAGCAGTACTTC
v_gene: TRBV4-1; j_gene: TRBJ2-7; abundance: few; d_gene: TRBD2; CDR3aa: CASSHPPAGANEQYF; CDR3nt: TGCGCCAGCAGCCATCCCCCAGCGGGGGCTAACGAGCAGTACTTC
v_gene: TRBV10-3; j_gene: TRBJ2-5; abundance: few; d_gene: .; CDR3aa: CAISDLEETQYF; CDR3nt: TGTGCCATCAGTGACTTGGAAGAGACCCAGTACTTC
v_gene: TRBV20-1; j_gene: TRBJ2-1; abundance: .; d_gene: .; CDR3aa: CSARRQVQFF; CDR3nt: TGCAGTGCTAGACGACAGGTCCAGTTCTTC
v_gene: TRBV3-1; j_gene: TRBJ2-5; abundance: .; d_gene: .; CDR3aa: CASSQVPGPQETQYF; CDR3nt: TGTGCCAGCAGCCAAGTTCCCGGACCCCAAGAGACCCAGTACTTC
v_gene: TRBV4-1; j_gene: TRBJ2-7; abundance: .; d_gene: .; CDR3aa: CASSQGHSRSYNEQYF; CDR3nt: TGCGCCAGCAGCCAAGGCCACTCACGCTCCTACAATGAGCAGTACTTC
v_gene: TRBV2; j_gene: TRBJ1-6; abundance: .; d_gene: .; CDR3aa: CASSEGQGSSPLHF; CDR3nt: TGTGCCAGCAGTGAGGGTCAGGGCAGTTCACCCCTCCACTTT
v_gene: TRBV20-1; j_gene: TRBJ1-5; abundance: once; d_gene: .; CDR3aa: CSAVRGGVNSNQPQHF; CDR3nt: TGCAGTGCTGTACGGGGGGGTGTCAATAGCAATCAGCCCCAGCATTTT
v_gene: TRBV27; j_gene: TRBJ2-3; abundance: few; d_gene: TRBD2; CDR3aa: CASSPSSGGALTDTQYF; CDR3nt: TGTGCCAGCAGTCCCTCTAGCGGGGGGGCCCTCACAGATACGCAGTATTTT
v_gene: TRBV5-1; j_gene: TRBJ2-1; abundance: few; d_gene: TRBD2; CDR3aa: CASSVRGDHNEQFF; CDR3nt: TGCGCCAGCAGCGTTCGGGGGGACCACAATGAGCAGTTCTTC
v_gene: TRBV7-2; j_gene: TRBJ2-5; abundance: .; d_gene: .; CDR3aa: CASGWVQKQETQYF; CDR3nt: TGTGCCAGCGGGTGGGTACAGAAGCAAGAGACCCAGTACTTC
v_gene: TRBV6-5; j_gene: TRBJ1-1; abundance: few; d_gene: TRBD1; CDR3aa: CASSPLTGEEAFF; CDR3nt: TGTGCCAGCAGTCCCCTGACAGGGGAGGAAGCTTTCTTT
v_gene: TRBV6-1; j_gene: TRBJ2-5; abundance: few; d_gene: .; CDR3aa: CASTKGVAQETQYF; CDR3nt: TGTGCCAGCACCAAAGGGGTAGCCCAAGAGACCCAGTACTTC
v_gene: TRBV7-9; j_gene: TRBJ2-6; abundance: few; d_gene: .; CDR3aa: CASSTTDSGANVLTF; CDR3nt: TGTGCCAGCAGCACCACAGATTCTGGGGCCAACGTCCTGACTTTC
v_gene: TRBV14; j_gene: TRBJ2-3; abundance: .; d_gene: .; CDR3aa: CASSLWGTDTQYF; CDR3nt: TGTGCCAGCAGCCTTTGGGGGACAGATACGCAGTATTTT